The clone carrying this T cell receptor beta chain was recorded only once. The J segment lost 7 bases and the V segment lost 2 bases, leaving 8 bases of the junction unmatched. From germline, CDR1 is MGHRA and CDR2 YSYEKL. CDR3 size: 16 residues. The data are from a study of blood T cell repertoires in COVID-19. Libraries were prepared by immunoSEQ multiplex PCR; TCRdb keeps only in-frame clonotypes and omits some of them. The table records roughly 200,000 clones, 86% of them present only once. The source of this sequence is a man aged 40-55 years with acute COVID-19. The chain joins TRBV4-1 to TRBJ2-5, with 12 bases lining up with TRBD1. Sequenced sample: PBMCs or T cells enriched from blood (not recorded which). CDR3 sequence reads: CASSQILGQGAGTQYF. The CDR3 bases are TGCGCCAGCAGCCAAATTCTGGGACAGGGGGCAGGGACCCAGTACTTC.